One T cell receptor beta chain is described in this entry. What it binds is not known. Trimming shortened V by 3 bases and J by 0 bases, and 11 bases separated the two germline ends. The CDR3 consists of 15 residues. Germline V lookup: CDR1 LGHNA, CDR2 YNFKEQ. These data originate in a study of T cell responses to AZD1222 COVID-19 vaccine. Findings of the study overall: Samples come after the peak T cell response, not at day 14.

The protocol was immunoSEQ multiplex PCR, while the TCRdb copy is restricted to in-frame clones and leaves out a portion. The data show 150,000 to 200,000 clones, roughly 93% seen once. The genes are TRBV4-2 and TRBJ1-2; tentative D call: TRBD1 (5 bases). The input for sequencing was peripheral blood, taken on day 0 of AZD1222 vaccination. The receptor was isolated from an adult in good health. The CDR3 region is CASSHSGQANYGYTF. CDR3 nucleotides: TGTGCCAGCAGCCACTCCGGACAAGCTAACTATGGCTACACCTTC.